This T cell receptor beta chain derives from a study of read filtering for tumor transcriptome and immune sequencing. Study-level background: RNA-seq yielded only roughly 85 to 1,400 TCR reads, IR-seq about 4 to 10.27 million. Study results and limitations: RNA-seq captured clonotypes less deeply and reliably than IR-seq. IR-seq and RNA-seq agreed better without single-read clonotypes. Roughly 82% of IR-seq clonotypes had a single read, yet these held about 3.4% of reads.

From about 0.4 ug of RNA, a library with molecular barcoded alpha/delta and beta/gamma adaptors was made. Each CDR3 protein gets one entry after TCRdb re-called the reads with MiXCR. The table shows 130,000 or so distinct CDR3 sequences, with approximately 13% occurring only once. This CDR3 spans 15 amino acids. Trimming took off 2 bases at V and 6 bases at J, with 16 bases between the two ends. This clonotype was observed at least ten times. Antigen specificity is unknown. This clonotype originated in a donor aged 40 or over with multiple myeloma. The sample comprised a population of CD138-negative cells sorted from bone marrow. The rearrangement links TRBV12-3 or TRBV12-4 to TRBJ1-1; maybe TRBD1 (6 bases). This CDR3 is CASSLNRGASAEAFF. The CDR3 coding sequence is TGTGCCAGCAGTTTAAATAGGGGGGCCAGCGCTGAAGCTTTCTTT.